The clone carrying this T cell receptor (beta chain) appeared once. Its target is not known. CDR1 is LNHDA, CDR2 SQIVND, per germline (reference sequence). The CDR3 spans 14 residues. V lost 7 bases and J lost 2, with 14 bases in between. Reverse transcription of extracted RNA yielded cDNA, which provided the sequencing template. The table came from immunoSEQ multiplex PCR; TCRdb's copy has only in-frame clones and leaves some out. The table has some 200,000 clones, roughly three fifths seen once. This entry is derived from a study of CD8+ T cells in alopecia areata. The study, taken as a whole, reports: Affected lesional scalp, above all in alopecia totalis/universalis, was more clonal than normal scalp.

The chain links TRBV19 to TRBJ2-5, with D possibly being TRBD2 (6 bases). The source is a human donor in good health. The material sequenced was CD8+ T cells sorted from blood. CDR3 coding DNA: TGTGCCAGTATGGGACTTGGAATTCAAGAGACCCAGTACTTC. Residues: CASMGLGIQETQYF.